The 21 T cell receptor beta chains below all came from one sample that was sequenced in a study of CD8+ T cells in alopecia areata. The authors extracted RNA and reverse transcribed it into cDNA as the sequencing template. The data were produced by immunoSEQ multiplex PCR, yet TCRdb's version contains in-frame clones alone and is incomplete. The table has almost 35,000 clones, roughly 53% seen once. The specimen sequenced was NKG2D-high CD8+ T cells sorted from blood. Source of these receptors: a human donor with alopecia areata.

The chain couples TRBV19 to TRBJ1-4, with D hard to call. The CDR3 runs 14 residues. The germline V gene encodes CDR1 LNHDA and CDR2 SQIVND (reference sequence). Deletions cut 6 bases from V and 0 bases from J, with 8 bases between. The CDR3 DNA sequence: TGTGCCAGTAGCCATGTTGCAACTAATGAAAAACTGTTTTTT. Translated: CASSHVATNEKLFF.

This sequence joins TRBV29-1 and TRBJ1-2; weak D call: TRBD1 (5 bases). CDR1 is SQVTM, CDR2 ANQGSEA, per germline. V lost 7 bases to trimming and J lost 6 bases, with 18 bases between them. CDR3 size: 13 residues. The CDR3 DNA reads TGCAGCGCCGAGGGCGGACACCCCAATGGCTACACCTTC. Protein: CSAEGGHPNGYTF.

The gene calls are TRBV20-1 and TRBJ1-2; D call uncertain. Between the trimmed V and J ends, which lost 3 bases and 7 bases, there was a span of 9 bases. Germline lookup yields CDR1 DFQATT and CDR2 SNEGSKA (reference sequence). CDR3 size: 11 residues. CDR3 DNA: TGCAGTGCTAGGGGATCTGGTGGCTACACCTTC. It encodes CSARGSGGYTF.

V gene TRBV7-9 combines with J gene TRBJ2-1; D not certain. V was shortened by 1 base and J by 8 bases, with 9 bases between the two germline ends. Germline V gene lookup returns CDR1 SEHNR and CDR2 FQNEAQ (reference sequence). The CDR3 consists of 13 residues. The CDR3 region is CASSLEMRYEQFF. CDR3 bases: TGTGCCAGCAGCTTAGAGATGAGATATGAGCAGTTCTTC.

The V call is TRBV7-9, the J call TRBJ2-7; 7 bases line up with TRBD1. V was pared by 6 bases and J by 4 bases, with 6 bases of the junction left unmatched. CDR3 length: 13 residues. From germline, CDR1 is SEHNR and CDR2 FQNEAQ (reference sequence). CDR3 amino acids: CASRRDSPYEQYF. CDR3 DNA: TGTGCCAGCAGGAGGGACAGCCCTTACGAGCAGTACTTC.

This clone came up once. The chain carries TRBV6-5 and TRBJ2-7, with D unresolved. Trimming shortened V by 4 bases and J by 3 bases, and 10 bases separated the two germline ends. Germline CDR1 and CDR2: MNHEY and SVGAGI. The CDR3 length is 13 residues. The CDR3 loop is CASSSNTDYEQYF. CDR3 DNA sequence: TGTGCCAGCAGTTCCAACACCGACTACGAGCAGTACTTC.

The gene calls are TRBV7-2 and TRBJ2-3; D remains ambiguous. CDR3 size: 15 residues. Looked up from germline, CDR1 is SGHTA and CDR2 is FQGNSA. Trimming left V 3 bases short and J 2 bases short, with 12 bases between. CDR3 region: CASSLLKRFTDTQYF. CDR3 sequence (DNA): TGTGCCAGCAGCTTGCTGAAACGATTCACAGATACGCAGTATTTT.

J is TRBJ2-1 and V is TRBV4-3; 14 bases fit TRBD2. Germline-derived CDR1 and CDR2 are LGHNA and YSLEER. The CDR3 sequence is 18 residues long. V lost 5 bases, J lost 0 bases, and 6 bases stayed unmatched. The DNA of the CDR3 is TGCGCCAGCAGCGCCGGGACTAGCGGGGGAAACTCCTACAATGAGCAGTTCTTC. Translation: CASSAGTSGGNSYNEQFF.

This chain connects TRBV27 to TRBJ2-1, with TRBD2 matching 8 bases. From germline, CDR1 is MNHEY and CDR2 SMNVEV (reference sequence). The trim removed 2 bases at V and 2 bases at J, leaving 14 bases unmatched. This CDR3 is built from 19 residues. This CDR3 is CASSLRAGGPIETYNEQFF. The DNA for the CDR3 is TGTGCCAGCAGTTTACGGGCGGGAGGCCCCATTGAGACCTACAATGAGCAGTTCTTC.

In its sample, this clone was seen a few times. The chain is built from TRBV29-1 and TRBJ1-3; TRBD1 agrees at 7 bases. Germline CDR1 and CDR2: SQVTM and ANQGSEA. V lost 7 bases to trimming and J lost 0 bases; unmatched junction nucleotides: 21. The CDR3 totals 19 residues. The CDR3 DNA sequence: TGCAGCGCCCTAGTTTGGGCAGGGGGACAGAGATACTCTGGAAACACCATATATTTT. Its translation: CSALVWAGGQRYSGNTIYF.

The rearrangement uses TRBV30 and TRBJ2-7, with no clear D. The V end lost 5 bases, the J end lost 0 bases, and 14 bases lay between the germline ends. From germline, CDR1 is GTSNPN and CDR2 SVGIG (reference sequence). The CDR3 is 14 amino acids. The CDR3 reads CAWADGQSSYEQYF. Here the CDR3 DNA reads TGTGCCTGGGCTGACGGCCAGAGCTCCTACGAGCAGTACTTC.

V and J are TRBV7-8 and TRBJ1-1, with TRBD1 identical over 8 bases. The CDR3 is 12 residues long. The junction had 7 bases not matched to a gene; V was cut back by 5 bases and J by 11 bases. Looked up from germline, CDR1 is SGHVS and CDR2 is FQNEAQ. CDR3 coding DNA: TGTGCCAGCAGCCCCAGGGGGCAGGGTGCTTTCTTT. Protein product: CASSPRGQGAFF. The whole variable domain, remainder taken from reference TRBV7-8 and TRBJ1-1, is GAGVSQSPRYKVAKRGQDVALRCDPISGHVSLFWYQQALGQGPEFLTYFQNEAQLDKSGLPSDRFFAERPEGSVSTLKIQRTQQEDSAVYLCASSPRGQGAFFGQGTRLTVV.

This clone was detected only once. The chain employs TRBV5-1 and TRBJ1-1, with 8 bases identical to TRBD1. Losses at the gene ends were 3 bases for V and 2 bases for J; bases not matched to a gene: 9. Germline-derived CDR1 and CDR2 are SGHRS and YFSETQ. This CDR3 is built from 16 residues. CDR3 protein: CASSSQYRGENTEAFF. The CDR3 region has the DNA TGCGCCAGCAGCTCCCAATACAGGGGGGAAAACACTGAAGCTTTCTTT.

The V gene is TRBV29-1, the J gene TRBJ2-1; 12 bases line up with TRBD2. The CDR3 spans 20 residues. In germline, CDR1 is SQVTM, CDR2 ANQGSEA. V gave up 0 bases and J gave up 0 bases; unmatched junction bases: 12. In DNA, the CDR3 is TGCAGCGTTGAAGATTTACTAGCGGGGGGTCTCTCTAGCTCCTACAATGAGCAGTTCTTC. It is translated as CSVEDLLAGGLSSSYNEQFF.

DNA for the CDR3: TGTGCCATCAGTGGTGCGGCGGGAGGGAACACAGATACGCAGTATTTT. It yields the protein CAISGAAGGNTDTQYF. The chain joins TRBV10-3 to TRBJ2-3, with 9 bases that match TRBD2. The CDR3 length is 16 residues. The germline V gene has CDR1 ENHRY and CDR2 SYGVKD. Germline trimming cut 4 bases from V and 2 bases from J; bases unmatched to any gene: 7.

J is TRBJ1-5 and V is TRBV2; D gene unclear. CDR1 SNHLY and CDR2 FYNNEI come from the germline V gene. The length of the CDR3 is 14 residues. The V and J ends lost 6 bases and 11 bases respectively, with 20 bases between them. Here the CDR3 DNA reads TGTGCCAGCAGACCCGGTTCGGGTGATCTGGCCCAGCATTTT. Its protein is CASRPGSGDLAQHF.

The rearrangement uses TRBV19 and TRBJ1-2; 9 bases map to TRBD1. The CDR3 loop spans 13 amino acids. Germline lookup yields CDR1 LNHDA and CDR2 SQIVND (reference sequence). The ends lost 9 bases at V and 4 bases at J; junction bases unmatched: 6. The CDR3 DNA sequence: TGTGCCAGCGGGACAGGGACGGCCTATGGCTACACCTTC. It translates to CASGTGTAYGYTF.

By proportion, this clone is medium-sized. The rearrangement links TRBV6-5 to TRBJ1-2; no firm D call. Per germline, CDR1 MNHEY and CDR2 SVGAGI. The CDR3 extends over 12 amino acids. The germline V and J ends were trimmed by 4 bases and 8 bases, with 11 bases remaining between them. The CDR3: CASSFVGGGYTF. Here the CDR3 DNA reads TGTGCCAGCAGTTTCGTTGGTGGGGGCTACACCTTC.

CDR3 DNA sequence: TGTGCCAGCAGCGTGGCTAGCGGGAGAGAAGAGCAGTACTTC. Its protein product is CASSVASGREEQYF. V is TRBV9 and J is TRBJ2-7; 10 nucleotides agree with TRBD2. Germline CDR1 SGDLS, CDR2 YYNGEE. The CDR3 is 14 amino acids. V was pared by 2 bases and J by 7 bases, with 6 bases of the junction left unmatched.

The rearrangement joins TRBV28 to TRBJ1-3, with D unresolved. Germline V gives CDR1 MDHEN, CDR2 SYDVKM. The CDR3 runs to 13 residues. Between the trimmed V and J ends, which lost 5 bases and 2 bases, there was a span of 7 bases. The CDR3 is CASSRATGNTIYF. The CDR3 DNA follows: TGTGCCAGCAGTAGAGCTACTGGAAACACCATATATTTT.

This clone has more than one count but fewer than ten. The chain links TRBV27 to TRBJ2-1; 7 bases match TRBD2. The V segment lost 5 bases and the J segment 2 bases; nucleotides outside the gene matches: 9. The CDR3 length is 16 residues. Looked up from germline, CDR1 is MNHEY and CDR2 is SMNVEV (reference sequence). CDR3 amino acids: CASSLLLATPYNEQFF. CDR3 DNA sequence: TGTGCCAGCAGTCTGCTACTAGCGACCCCCTACAATGAGCAGTTCTTC.